Following are 26 T cell receptor beta chains from one sample sequenced in a study of metastatic and nonmetastatic thyroid tumors. With MiXCR, TCRdb called clones anew from the PCR reads. This table holds 65,000 to 70,000 clones, 13% to 15% found once. Nobody among the patients had been given any treatment before thyroid surgery. Material for sequencing was blood. These receptor sequences come from a male donor with papillary thyroid cancer or a benign thyroid nodule (not recorded which). Some clones in this sample may be carry-over from other donors' samples.

This clone occurred many times. V is TRBV20-1 and J is TRBJ2-7; D is perhaps TRBD1 or TRBD2 (5 bases each). The CDR3 is 13 amino acids. Trimming stripped 5 bases from V and 0 bases from J, with 11 bases between. CDR1 is DFQATT, CDR2 SNEGSKA, per germline (reference sequence). The CDR3 is CSALPGSSYEQYV. In nucleotides, the CDR3 is TGCAGTGCTCTGCCAGGGAGCTCCTACGAGCAGTACGTC.

The chain uses TRBV18 and TRBJ2-5; D perhaps matches TRBD2 (5 bases). CDR3 size: 23 residues. Per germline, CDR1 KGHSH and CDR2 LQKENI. V was cut by 1 base and J by 5 bases, with 38 bases left in between. CDR3 DNA: TGTGCCAGCTCACCACAACATAAAATCTGGGCGGCAACGGGTACTAGGTCCTCGGAGACCCAGTACTTC. Residues: CASSPQHKIWAATGTRSSETQYF.

This clone was seen repeatedly, ten times or more. This sequence may be a read error, since a much larger clone differs from it by one base. The rearrangement joins TRBV6-4 to TRBJ2-2; D is undetermined. The CDR3 has 13 residues. In germline, CDR1 is MRHNA, CDR2 SNTAGT. CDR3 nucleotides: TGTGCCAGCAGTGGGACGAACACCGAGGAGCTGTTTTTT. It encodes CASSGTNTEELFF.

This clone was seen at least ten times. The V call is TRBV9, the J call TRBJ2-1; a weak D match, TRBD1 (6 bases). Trimming removed 3 bases at V and 10 bases at J, with 20 bases between. Germline V gene sequence: CDR1 SGDLS, CDR2 YYNGEE. The CDR3 loop spans 15 amino acids. The CDR3 nucleotides are TGTGCCAGCAGCGCCTTGAACAGGGCTGGCTGGGAGCAGTTCTTC. It translates to CASSALNRAGWEQFF.

In its sample, this clone was seen many times. The chain carries TRBV11-2 and TRBJ2-7; TRBD2 agrees at 7 bases. Losses at the gene ends were 5 bases for V and 4 bases for J; bases not matched to a gene: 8. The CDR3 runs 14 residues. In germline, CDR1 is SGHAT, CDR2 FQNNGV. The DNA for the CDR3 is TGTGCCAGCAGCCTACATCTAGCGGAGTACGAGCAGTACTTC. Protein: CASSLHLAEYEQYF.

In this sample, this clone turned up many times. Other DNA sequences in the sample encode the same CDR3. The chain has TRBV13 and TRBJ2-7; D unclear. CDR1 is PRHDT and CDR2 is FYEKMQ in the germline V gene (reference sequence). The ends were cut back, 1 base at V and 3 bases at J, with 13 bases in the middle. The CDR3 is made up of 15 amino acids. The chain's CDR3 is CASSLVHVGSYEQYF. CDR3 in DNA: TGTGCCAGCAGCTTAGTCCATGTCGGCAGCTACGAGCAGTACTTC.

This clone occurred a few times. The V and J genes are TRBV20-1 and TRBJ2-7; 13 positions agree with TRBD2. J gave up 5 bases and V 8 bases, and 6 bases lay outside the gene matches. The CDR3 is 13 residues long. CDR1 is DFQATT and CDR2 is SNEGSKA in the germline V gene (reference sequence). For the CDR3, the DNA is TGCAGTTCGGGACTAGCGGGGATAGACGAGCAGTACTTC. Amino acid sequence: CSSGLAGIDEQYF.

Many counts were recorded for this clone. V is TRBV11-1 and J is TRBJ2-2, with 9 bases that match TRBD2. The ends lost 8 bases at V and 0 bases at J; junction bases unmatched: 7. Germline V gene lookup returns CDR1 SGHAT and CDR2 FQDESV (reference sequence). The length of the CDR3 is 16 residues. In nucleotides, the CDR3 is TGTGCCAGCCCCACAATAGCGGGGGCGAACACCGGGGAGCTGTTTTTT. This encodes CASPTIAGANTGELFF.

This clone came up many times. The V call is TRBV2, the J call TRBJ2-5; D remains ambiguous. The CDR3 is 13 amino acids. The V end lost 8 bases, the J end lost 1 base, and 11 bases lay between the germline ends. The germline V gene encodes CDR1 SNHLY and CDR2 FYNNEI. The CDR3 DNA follows: TGTGCCAGCTCAAAGGGCAGCCAAGAGACCCAGTACTTC. Residues: CASSKGSQETQYF.

This clone came up many times. The chain uses TRBV7-9 and TRBJ2-7; 10 bases are a match to TRBD1. V was pared by 5 bases and J by 3 bases, with 4 bases of the junction left unmatched. Germline V gene sequence: CDR1 SEHNR, CDR2 FQNEAQ (reference sequence). The CDR3 totals 14 residues. The CDR3 sequence is CASSPRDRGYEQYF. CDR3 nucleotide sequence: TGTGCCAGCAGCCCACGGGACAGGGGCTACGAGCAGTACTTC.

Ten or more counts support this clone. V is TRBV2 and J is TRBJ2-7; no definite D call. Germline V gene lookup returns CDR1 SNHLY and CDR2 FYNNEI. V gave up 4 bases and J gave up 10 bases, with 11 bases separating them. The CDR3 has 11 amino acids. The CDR3 reads CASSVERRQYF. CDR3 DNA: TGTGCCAGCAGTGTTGAGAGAAGACAGTACTTC. Using reference TRBV2 and TRBJ2-7 for the parts outside the CDR3, the full variable domain is EPEVTQTPSHQVTQMGQEVILRCVPISNHLYFYWYRQILGQKVEFLVSFYNNEISEKSEIFDDQFSVERPDGSNFTLKIRSTKLEDSAMYFCASSVERRQYFGPGTRLTVT.

This clone has at least ten counts. V usage is TRBV4-1 and J usage is TRBJ2-1, with 15 positions matching TRBD2. This CDR3 comprises 18 residues. Germline V lookup: CDR1 MGHRA, CDR2 YSYEKL. J was trimmed by 8 bases and V by 3 bases; bases with no gene match: 11. CDR3 in amino acids: CASSHPGLAGGNWDEQFF. The DNA of the CDR3 is TGCGCCAGCAGCCATCCGGGACTAGCGGGAGGTAACTGGGATGAGCAGTTCTTC.

This clone has a count of ten or more. The gene calls are TRBV11-2 and TRBJ1-1, with D perhaps TRBD1 (5 bases). CDR1 is SGHAT and CDR2 is FQNNGV in the germline V gene. CDR3 length: 16 amino acids. V lost 1 base and J lost 0, with 12 bases in between. The DNA for the CDR3 is TGTGCCAGCAGCTTAGGTAACCAGGGTCTGAACACTGAAGCTTTCTTT. Translated, it gives CASSLGNQGLNTEAFF. The full variable domain, in which reference TRBV11-2 and TRBJ1-1 provide the parts outside the CDR3, is EAGVAQSPRYKIIEKRQSVAFWCNPISGHATLYWYQQILGQGPKLLIQFQNNGVVDDSQLPKDRFSAERLKGVDSTLKIQPAKLEDSAVYLCASSLGNQGLNTEAFFGQGTRLTVV.

This clone appeared many times. The chain couples TRBV12-3 or TRBV12-4 to TRBJ1-1; tentatively, D is TRBD1 (5 bases). V lost 1 base, J lost 4 bases, and 13 bases lay in between. The CDR3 extends over 15 amino acids. CDR3: CASSLGGGVGTEAFF. CDR3 nucleotides: TGTGCCAGCAGTTTAGGAGGAGGGGTGGGCACTGAAGCTTTCTTT.

Regarding this clone: An end of the junction does not agree with germline; a read error may underlie this. J is TRBJ2-7 and V is TRBV28, with D possibly TRBD2 on 5 matching bases. The CDR3 has 15 residues. Germline V lookup: CDR1 MDHEN, CDR2 SYDVKM. CDR3 nucleotide sequence: TGTGCCAGCAGTCCCCCGGCTGAGGGCCCCTACGAGCAGTGCTTC. It translates to CASSPPAEGPYEQCF.

A few counts support this clone. Being one base from a much bigger clone, this may be a read error. This chain uses TRBV29-1 with TRBJ1-1; possible D gene TRBD1, 5 bases. V lost 3 bases and J lost 0, with 14 bases in between. The CDR3 extends over 15 amino acids. Germline assignment: CDR1 SQVTM and CDR2 ANQGSEA. The CDR3 coding sequence is TGCAGCGTTGAGGGAGGGGAGCGTCTGAACACTGAAGCTTTCTTT. The encoded protein is CSVEGGERLNTEAFF.

Many counts were recorded for this clone. The gene calls are TRBV5-6 and TRBJ2-3; D may correspond to TRBD1 or TRBD2 (6 bases each). This CDR3 has 18 residues. The V gene's germline CDR1 is SGHDT and CDR2 YYEEEE. Trimming took off 2 bases at V and 0 bases at J, with 19 bases between the two ends. The CDR3 DNA reads TGTGCCAGCAGCTTTACAGGGTTCGCGGGACAAAGCACAGATACGCAGTATTTT. Protein: CASSFTGFAGQSTDTQYF.

In this sample, this clone turned up many times. This rearrangement joins TRBV30 to TRBJ2-2; TRBD1 is a possible D gene (7 bases). The germline V gene has CDR1 GTSNPN and CDR2 SVGIG (reference sequence). The CDR3 has 14 residues. Trimming pared 4 bases from V and 3 bases from J, leaving 12 bases between. The CDR3 reads CAWNRGLDTGELFF. The CDR3 DNA is TGTGCCTGGAACAGGGGACTTGACACCGGGGAGCTGTTTTTT.

About this clone itself: The same CDR3 is also encoded by other DNA sequences in this sample. This chain connects TRBV5-1 to TRBJ1-2; no reliable D call. Germline CDR1 SGHRS, CDR2 YFSETQ. CDR3 length equals 15 residues. Trimming shortened V by 1 base and J by 8 bases, and 18 bases separated the two germline ends. The CDR3 protein is CASSLSAGVQGGYTF. In nucleotides, the CDR3 is TGCGCCAGCAGCTTGTCTGCCGGGGTTCAAGGAGGCTACACCTTC.

This clone has at least ten counts. The chain joins TRBV7-9 to TRBJ2-3, with D possibly TRBD2 on 7 matching bases. Trimming stripped 5 bases from V and 0 bases from J, with 12 bases between. The CDR3 loop spans 15 amino acids. Germline values: CDR1 SEHNR, CDR2 FQNEAQ (reference sequence). The CDR3 DNA reads TGTGCCAGCAGCCCTCGGGGGGCTAGCACAGATACGCAGTATTTT. This sequence encodes CASSPRGASTDTQYF.

This clone turned up a few times. The chain couples TRBV6-1 to TRBJ1-1; D not certain. From germline, CDR1 is MNHNS and CDR2 SASEGT. The CDR3 is 13 residues long. Trimming left V 7 bases short and J 4 bases short, with 13 bases between. CDR3 nucleotides: TGTGCCAGCACTTTTATGGCCGGCACTGAAGCTTTCTTT. This codes for CASTFMAGTEAFF.

This clone was observed many times. The chain couples TRBV4-2 to TRBJ2-1, with TRBD2 identical over 10 bases. The junction had 11 bases not matched to a gene; V was cut back by 1 base and J by 2 bases. Germline CDR1 LGHNA, CDR2 YNFKEQ. CDR3 length: 19 residues. Here the CDR3 DNA reads TGTGCCAGCAGCCAAGTGGGGAGCTCTAGCGGGGGCCCCTACAATGAGCAGTTCTTC. Residues: CASSQVGSSSGGPYNEQFF.

Of note for this clone: A much larger clone lies one base from this, so it may be a read error. Other nucleotide sequences from this sample produce the same CDR3. The V and J genes are TRBV2 and TRBJ2-1; 14 nucleotides align to TRBD2. Germline V gives CDR1 SNHLY, CDR2 FYNNEI. The CDR3 runs to 18 residues. Written as DNA, the CDR3 is TGTGCCAGCAGTTCCGGGACTAGCGGGAGATACTCCTACAACGAGCAGTTCTTC. This encodes CASSSGTSGRYSYNEQFF.

Regarding this clone: Within the sample, other DNA sequences also encode this same CDR3. This rearrangement joins TRBV6-1 to TRBJ2-1, with 11 bases identical to TRBD2. Germline V gene lookup returns CDR1 MNHNS and CDR2 SASEGT. The CDR3 sequence is 15 residues long. V trimming: 5 bases; J trimming: 3 bases; junction bases outside the gene matches: 3. CDR3: CASSTTSGGYNEQFF. The CDR3 DNA is TGTGCCAGCAGTACCACTAGCGGGGGCTACAATGAGCAGTTCTTC.

There are many counts of this clone. CDR3 sequence reads: CASSDRLGTEAFF. CDR3 nucleotides: TGCGCCAGCAGCGACCGTCTGGGCACTGAAGCTTTCTTT. This chain joins TRBV5-1 and TRBJ1-1; D ambiguous. V was clipped by 4 bases and J by 4 bases, with 11 bases between them. The CDR3 contains 13 residues. CDR1 is SGHRS, CDR2 YFSETQ, per germline.

This clone was seen a few times. The J gene is TRBJ1-1, the V gene TRBV28; D is possibly TRBD1 (6 bases). This CDR3 has 15 amino acids. Trimming removed 1 base at V and 4 bases at J, with 13 bases between. CDR1 MDHEN and CDR2 SYDVKM come from the germline V gene. CDR3 DNA sequence: TGTGCCAGCAGTTTATTCAGGGGCGGGAGCACTGAAGCTTTCTTT. This translates into CASSLFRGGSTEAFF.